This T cell receptor beta chain was recorded in a study of T cell changes during pregnancy in multiple sclerosis. Assay used: immunoSEQ multiplex PCR; TCRdb lists only in-frame clones, some missing. The data contain 40,000 to 55,000 clones, under 95% of them singletons. Germline CDR1 and CDR2: MNHNY and SVGAGI (reference sequence). The CDR3 consists of 14 residues. The V gene end was trimmed by 7 bases and the J gene end by 4 bases; junction bases not matched to a gene: 9. The chain joins TRBV6-6 to TRBJ1-2; TRBD1 aligns across 7 bases. The sequencing used CD8+ T cells from peripheral blood mononuclear cells, collected in the second trimester of pregnancy. This clonotype originated in a female donor with multiple sclerosis, enrolled in a pregnancy study. CDR3 bases: TGTGCCAGCACCCCACAGGGGTTACTCTATGGCTACACCTTC. Its translation is CASTPQGLLYGYTF.